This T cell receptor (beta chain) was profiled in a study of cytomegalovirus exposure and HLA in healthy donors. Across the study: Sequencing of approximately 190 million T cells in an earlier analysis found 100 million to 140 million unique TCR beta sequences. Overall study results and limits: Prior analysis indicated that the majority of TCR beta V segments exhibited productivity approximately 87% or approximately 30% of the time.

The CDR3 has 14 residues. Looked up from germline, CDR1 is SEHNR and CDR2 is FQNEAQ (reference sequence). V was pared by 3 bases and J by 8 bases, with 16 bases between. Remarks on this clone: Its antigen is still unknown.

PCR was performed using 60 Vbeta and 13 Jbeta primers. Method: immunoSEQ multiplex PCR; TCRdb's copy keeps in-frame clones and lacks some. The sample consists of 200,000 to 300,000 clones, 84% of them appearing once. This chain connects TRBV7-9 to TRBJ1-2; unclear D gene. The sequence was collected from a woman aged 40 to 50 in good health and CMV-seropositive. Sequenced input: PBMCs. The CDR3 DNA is TGTGCCAGCAGCTTTTCGGACTCCCGATGGGGCTACACCTTC. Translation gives CASSFSDSRWGYTF. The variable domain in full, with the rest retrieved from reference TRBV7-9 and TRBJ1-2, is DTGVSQNPRHKITKRGQNVTFRCDPISEHNRLYWYRQTLGQGPEFLTYFQNEAQLEKSRLLSDRFSAERPKGSFSTLEIQRTEQGDSAMYLCASSFSDSRWGYTFGSGTRLTVV.